These 4 T cell receptor beta chains share one sample of origin, sequenced in a study of shared clonotypes between healthy human individuals. Sequencing was performed with immunoSEQ multiplex PCR; in TCRdb, only in-frame clones are kept and a portion is missing. The table lists more than 2 million clones, roughly 95% of them singletons. Sequencing input: naive CD4+ T cells sorted from blood. Documented subset: CD45RA+ positively selected. Source of these receptors: a man between 18 and 35 years old in good health.

The chain employs TRBV28 and TRBJ1-1; D call uncertain. The CDR3 contains 17 residues. Germline V lookup: CDR1 MDHEN, CDR2 SYDVKM. The V end was cut by 2 bases, the J end by 5 bases, with 21 bases between. CDR3 residues: CASSLNKLGMGYTEAFF. For the CDR3, the DNA is TGTGCCAGCAGTTTAAATAAGTTAGGGATGGGCTATACTGAAGCTTTCTTT.

The count of this clone is one. This specimen includes other DNA sequences encoding the same CDR3. This chain uses TRBV18 with TRBJ2-1; D is unclear. The CDR3 has 14 amino acids. Trimming cost V 2 bases and J 0 bases, with 5 bases left between them. From germline, CDR1 is KGHSH and CDR2 LQKENI. CDR3 protein: CASSPTVSYNEQFF. CDR3 nucleotide sequence: TGTGCCAGCTCACCAACCGTCTCCTACAATGAGCAGTTCTTC.

The rearrangement uses TRBV10-1 and TRBJ2-5; TRBD2 matches at 15 bases. The ends lost 3 bases at V and 4 bases at J; junction bases unmatched: 12. The germline gives CDR1 WNHNN, CDR2 SYGVQD (reference sequence). The CDR3 length is 19 residues. CDR3 residues: CASSDFDPGLAGGPETQYF. Here the CDR3 DNA reads TGCGCCAGCAGTGACTTCGACCCCGGACTAGCGGGAGGGCCAGAGACCCAGTACTTC.

V gene TRBV29-1 combines with J gene TRBJ2-5; D is unclear. V dropped 5 bases and J dropped 5 bases, with 18 bases sitting between them. There are 14 residues in the CDR3. In germline, CDR1 is SQVTM, CDR2 ANQGSEA. The CDR3 region is CSVTRGEKPETQYF. The CDR3 DNA reads as TGCAGCGTTACTCGAGGAGAAAAGCCGGAGACCCAGTACTTC.